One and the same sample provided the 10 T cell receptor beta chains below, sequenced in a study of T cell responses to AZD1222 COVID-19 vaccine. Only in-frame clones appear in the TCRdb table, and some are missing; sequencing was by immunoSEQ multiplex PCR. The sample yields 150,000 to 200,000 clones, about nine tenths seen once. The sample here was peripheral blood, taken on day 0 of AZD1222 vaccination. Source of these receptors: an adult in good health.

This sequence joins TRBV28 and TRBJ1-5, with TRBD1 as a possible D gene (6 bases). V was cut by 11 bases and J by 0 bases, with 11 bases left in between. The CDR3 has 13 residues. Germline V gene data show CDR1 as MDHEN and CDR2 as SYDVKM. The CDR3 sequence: CASGTNSNQPQHF. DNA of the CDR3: TGTGCCTCCGGGACAAATAGCAATCAGCCCCAGCATTTT.

CDR3 DNA sequence: TGTGCCAGCAGTGATTTGCGGAGCGGGACTCCCTACGAGCAGTACTTC. Its protein is CASSDLRSGTPYEQYF. The chain combines TRBV2 with TRBJ2-7; 7 positions match TRBD2. Trimming cost V 3 bases and J 2 bases; bases outside gene matches: 10. The CDR3 loop spans 16 amino acids. The germline V gene has CDR1 SNHLY and CDR2 FYNNEI.

CDR3 region: CASSEGPGAASYEQYF. The CDR3, as DNA: TGTGCCAGCAGTGAAGGTCCGGGGGCGGCCTCCTACGAGCAGTACTTC. The chain has TRBV6-1 and TRBJ2-7, with D possibly called TRBD1 or TRBD2 (6 bases each). The ends were cut back, 1 base at V and 0 bases at J, with 13 bases in the middle. This CDR3 is built from 16 residues. Germline CDR1 and CDR2: MNHNS and SASEGT.

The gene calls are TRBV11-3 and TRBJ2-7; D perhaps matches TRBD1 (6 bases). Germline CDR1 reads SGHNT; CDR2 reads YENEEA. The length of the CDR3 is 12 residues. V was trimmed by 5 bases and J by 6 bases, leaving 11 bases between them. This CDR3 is CASSQGQSEQYF. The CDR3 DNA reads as TGTGCCAGCAGCCAAGGACAGTCCGAGCAGTACTTC.

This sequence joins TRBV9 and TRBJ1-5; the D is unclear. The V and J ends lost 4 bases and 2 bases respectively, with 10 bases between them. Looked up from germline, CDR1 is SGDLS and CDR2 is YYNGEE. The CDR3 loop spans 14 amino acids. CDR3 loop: CASSLDLGNQPQHF. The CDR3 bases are TGTGCCAGCAGCCTGGACCTGGGCAATCAGCCCCAGCATTTT.

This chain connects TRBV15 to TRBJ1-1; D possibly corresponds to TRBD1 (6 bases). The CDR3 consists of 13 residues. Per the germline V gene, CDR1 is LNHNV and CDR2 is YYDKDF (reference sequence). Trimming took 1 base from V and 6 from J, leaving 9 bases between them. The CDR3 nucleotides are TGTGCCACCAGCAGAGGCGGGGGGCCTGAAGCTTTCTTT. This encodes CATSRGGGPEAFF.

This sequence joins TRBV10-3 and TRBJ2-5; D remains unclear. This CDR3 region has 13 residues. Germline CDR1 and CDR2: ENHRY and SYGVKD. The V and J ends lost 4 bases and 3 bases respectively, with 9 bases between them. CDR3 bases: TGTGCCATCAGTGGGAACTACGAAGAGACCCAGTACTTC. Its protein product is CAISGNYEETQYF.

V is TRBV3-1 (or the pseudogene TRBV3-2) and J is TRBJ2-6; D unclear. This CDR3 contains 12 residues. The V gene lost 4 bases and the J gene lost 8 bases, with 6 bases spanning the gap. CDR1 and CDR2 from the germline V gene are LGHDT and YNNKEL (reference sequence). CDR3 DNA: TGTGCCAGCAGCCCCCAGCCCAACGTCCTGACTTTC. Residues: CASSPQPNVLTF.

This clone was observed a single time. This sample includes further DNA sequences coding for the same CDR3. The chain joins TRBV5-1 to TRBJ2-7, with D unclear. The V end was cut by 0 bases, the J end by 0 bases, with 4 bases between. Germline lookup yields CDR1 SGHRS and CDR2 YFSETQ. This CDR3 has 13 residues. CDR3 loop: CASSLGSSYEQYF. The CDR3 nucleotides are TGCGCCAGCAGCTTGGGCAGCTCCTACGAGCAGTACTTC.

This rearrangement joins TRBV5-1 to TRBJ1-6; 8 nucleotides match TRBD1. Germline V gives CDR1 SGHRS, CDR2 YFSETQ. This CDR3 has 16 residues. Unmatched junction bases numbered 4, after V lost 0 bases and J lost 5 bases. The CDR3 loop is CASSLAGGPNNSPLHF. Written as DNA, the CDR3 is TGCGCCAGCAGCTTGGCAGGGGGCCCCAATAATTCACCCCTCCACTTT.